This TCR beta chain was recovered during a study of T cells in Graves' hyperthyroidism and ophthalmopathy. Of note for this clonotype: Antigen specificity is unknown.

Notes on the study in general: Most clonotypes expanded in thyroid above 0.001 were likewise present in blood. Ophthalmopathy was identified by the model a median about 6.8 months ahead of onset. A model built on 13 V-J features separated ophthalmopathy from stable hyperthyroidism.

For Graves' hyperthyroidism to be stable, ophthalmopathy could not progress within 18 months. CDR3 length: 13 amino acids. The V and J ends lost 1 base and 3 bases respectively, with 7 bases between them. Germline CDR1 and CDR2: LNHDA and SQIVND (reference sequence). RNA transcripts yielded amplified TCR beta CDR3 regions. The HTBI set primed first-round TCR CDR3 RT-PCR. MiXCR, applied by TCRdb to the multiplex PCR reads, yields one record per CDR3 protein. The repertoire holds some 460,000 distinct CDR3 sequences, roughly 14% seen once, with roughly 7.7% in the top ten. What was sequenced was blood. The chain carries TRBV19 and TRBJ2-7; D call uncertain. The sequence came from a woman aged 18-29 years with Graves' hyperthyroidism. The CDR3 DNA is TGTGCCAGTAGTATAGGACCGGGCTACGAGCAGTACTTC. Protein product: CASSIGPGYEQYF.